This TCR beta chain was observed in a study of T-cell reconstitution after alpha-beta-depleted transplantation in children listed by TCRdb under 2016. About the full investigation: The study quantitatively tracked T-cell immune reconstitution after TCRalphabeta/CD19-depleted allogeneic hematopoietic cell transplantation in children using TCR repertoire profiling. General findings and caveats noted by the study authors: Apparently early alphabetaT-cell count recovery about two months after transplant reportedly relied on only several hundred rapidly expanded clones derived from non-depleted graft cells. In some patients, high TCRbeta diversity at day 60 was attributed to recipient T cells and intrathymic progenitors that had survived conditioning. The frequencies of hyperexpanded clones fell over the following months, and after one year, T-cell counts and TCRbeta diversity were mostly attributed to newly produced T cells.

The receptor library was made with PCR. For sequencing, an Illumina HiSeq 2500 was employed. To normalize quantification of the TCRbeta repertoire, the TCR libraries were built with molecular barcoding that relied on unique molecular identifiers. The public reads were reanalyzed by TCRdb: fastp trimming at Q25, MiXCR alignment, in-frame beta chains only. Duplicate CDR3 protein sequences are folded into a single record with the most common DNA and genes. Counted in this sample were over 45,000 distinct CDR3 sequences; approximately 43% of them appeared once. The ten largest clones add up to 95% to 98% of the sample. In the germline V gene (reference sequence), CDR1 corresponds to PRHDT and CDR2 to FYEKMQ. Spanning cysteine to phenylalanine, the CDR3 consists of 14 amino acids. Just CDR3 DNA is preserved here, 42 bases in frame from base 1. V is clipped by 2 bases and J by 0 bases, and the sequence between their germline boundaries is 7 bases long.

As for this clonotype: Its antigen remains undetermined. It has no much larger one-base neighbor in the sample; base qualities were not kept.

The intended sense of this specimen's treatment or condition label: allogeneic hematopoietic cell transplantation with graft depleted of TCRalphabeta T cells and CD19 B cells. The transplant recipients were children given TCRalphabeta/CD19-depleted allogeneic hematopoietic cell grafts. The rearrangement combines TRBV13 with TRBJ2-5; the D gene cannot be named for sure. Sequenced here: PBMCs, mostly from graft donor cells, sampled 360 days after TCRalphabeta/CD19-depleted stem cell transplant. This sequence originates from a male patient younger than 18 who had a stem cell transplant for acute lymphoblastic leukemia, so the T cells may come from the graft donor. The CDR3: CASSLSVDQETQYF. The nucleotide sequence reads as follows: TGTGCCAGCAGCTTATCGGTAGACCAAGAGACCCAGTACTTC.